This T cell receptor (beta chain) is from a study of regulatory T cells in long-lasting Graves disease. Background on the study: Those Graves' patients who were newly diagnosed had been on antithyroid drugs under 3 months.

Through Arm-PCR of CDR3 regions and iRepertoire HTBI primers, TCR beta libraries were built. TCRdb processed the multiplex PCR reads anew with MiXCR; each CDR3 protein has one entry. Found here are hundreds of thousands of distinct CDR3 sequences, 15% to 20% of them singletons; the top ten hold more than 20%. Indicated time point: newly diagnosed GD, antithyroid drugs for less than 3 months. PBMC-derived RNA was used for the TCR library. This clonotype was picked up many times. Its antigen is as yet unknown. General study results and limits: Repertoires from persistent disease leaned toward TRBV28, TRBJ1-2 and TRBJ2-5.

CDR1 is SGHRS, CDR2 YFSETQ, per germline. The CDR3 runs 16 residues. Trimming cost V 0 bases and J 1 base, with 11 bases left between them. This same sample was also part of a study on T cells in Graves' hyperthyroidism and ophthalmopathy. That work adds: Diagnoses were made from clinical symptoms, serum measures (thyroxine and TRAb), thyroid ultrasound and orbital computed tomography. Researchers found most expanded thyroid clonotypes above 0.001 in blood as well.

The chain carries TRBV5-1 and TRBJ2-1; perhaps TRBD1 as D (5 bases). The sample consisted of peripheral blood mononuclear cells (PBMCs), taken at new diagnosis, from a patient treated with antithyroid drugs. This TCR was recovered from a woman aged 40 to 65 with Graves disease. CDR3 protein: CASSLGQLSSYNEQFF. The CDR3 region has the DNA TGCGCCAGCAGCTTGGGACAGCTGAGTTCCTACAATGAGCAGTTCTTC.